One sample yielded the 31 T cell receptor beta chains listed below, sequenced in a study of T cell responses to AZD1222 COVID-19 vaccine. Here immunoSEQ multiplex PCR was the method, and the copy in TCRdb shows in-frame clones only, minus some. The sample lists 130,000 to 150,000 clones; about nine tenths were seen once. The sample was peripheral blood, taken on day 0 of MenACWY control vaccination. These receptor sequences come from an adult in good health.

This chain uses TRBV2 with TRBJ1-1; 8 bases are shared with TRBD1. J gave up 5 bases and V 5 bases, and 10 bases lay outside the gene matches. CDR3 length equals 15 residues. The germline V gene has CDR1 SNHLY and CDR2 FYNNEI. CDR3: CASSFIQGVGTEAFF. CDR3 nucleotide sequence: TGTGCCAGCAGTTTTATACAGGGGGTAGGGACTGAAGCTTTCTTT.

This chain connects TRBV30 to TRBJ1-2; 12 nucleotides agree with TRBD1. The CDR3 consists of 14 residues. The germline gives CDR1 GTSNPN, CDR2 SVGIG (reference sequence). V was clipped by 6 bases and J by 5 bases; unmatched bases: 7. CDR3 bases: TGTGCCTGTATCCCGGGACAGGGGGCTTATGGCTACACCTTC. As protein: CACIPGQGAYGYTF.

This clone was seen once. This chain uses TRBV19 with TRBJ1-4; tentative D call: TRBD1 (6 bases). Germline CDR1 LNHDA, CDR2 SQIVND (reference sequence). V dropped 5 bases and J dropped 0 bases, with 10 bases sitting between them. The CDR3 length is 15 residues. CDR3 DNA: TGTGCCAGTAGTCTATGGACAGCAACTAATGAAAAACTGTTTTTT. Its protein product is CASSLWTATNEKLFF. Together with reference TRBV19 and TRBJ1-4, the CDR3 gives the full variable domain: DGGITQSPKYLFRKEGQNVTLSCEQNLNHDAMYWYRQDPGQGLRLIYYSQIVNDFQKGDIAEGYSVSREKKESFPLTVTSAQKNPTAFYLCASSLWTATNEKLFFGSGTQLSVL.

The chain carries TRBV11-3 and TRBJ2-2, with D perhaps matching TRBD1 or TRBD2 (5 bases each). The CDR3 runs to 15 residues. Germline values: CDR1 SGHNT, CDR2 YENEEA. V shed 5 bases and J shed 5 bases, with 15 bases lying between them. The CDR3 spells CASSDILGETGELFF. In DNA, the CDR3 is TGTGCCAGCAGCGACATCCTGGGGGAAACCGGGGAGCTGTTTTTT.

The chain recombines TRBV28 with TRBJ1-2; D remains ambiguous. Germline V gene lookup returns CDR1 MDHEN and CDR2 SYDVKM. This CDR3 has 15 amino acids. With 3 bases removed from V and 0 bases from J, the gap between germline ends came to 11 bases. CDR3 residues: CASSFPAGANYGYTF. The CDR3 DNA reads TGTGCCAGCAGTTTCCCGGCGGGTGCTAACTATGGCTACACCTTC.

This sequence joins TRBV30 and TRBJ1-2, with D unresolved. Germline-derived CDR1 and CDR2 are GTSNPN and SVGIG (reference sequence). The V end was cut by 1 base, the J end by 3 bases, with 9 bases between. The CDR3 is made up of 13 amino acids. CDR3: CAWSGMGYYGYTF. The CDR3 coding sequence is TGTGCCTGGAGTGGGATGGGATACTATGGCTACACCTTC.

The V call is TRBV5-5, the J call TRBJ2-7; 9 bases line up with TRBD1. The CDR3 extends over 16 amino acids. Germline assignment: CDR1 SGHKS and CDR2 YYEKEE (reference sequence). The V segment lost 1 base and the J segment 0 bases; nucleotides outside the gene matches: 5. The CDR3 bases are TGTGCCAGCAGCTTGTCCGGGACAGGGTTCTCCTACGAGCAGTACTTC. Translated: CASSLSGTGFSYEQYF.

This clone was counted once. This rearrangement joins TRBV6-6 to TRBJ1-5, with D perhaps matching TRBD1 (5 bases). V lost 6 bases to trimming and J lost 3 bases, with 12 bases between them. CDR3 length equals 14 residues. Per germline, CDR1 MNHNY and CDR2 SVGAGI (reference sequence). The CDR3 loop is CASRGLQPNQPQHF. DNA of the CDR3: TGTGCCAGCAGGGGACTGCAGCCCAATCAGCCCCAGCATTTT.

Concerning this clone itself: This specimen includes other DNA sequences encoding the same CDR3. This chain uses TRBV18 with TRBJ2-5, with 9 bases identical to TRBD1. The ends lost 3 bases at V and 5 bases at J; junction bases unmatched: 4. From germline, CDR1 is KGHSH and CDR2 LQKENI. The CDR3 is 14 residues long. The CDR3 spells CASSPGQGGETQYF. The CDR3, as DNA: TGTGCCAGCTCACCGGGACAGGGTGGCGAGACCCAGTACTTC.

The chain couples TRBV7-2 to TRBJ2-7; 8 bases agree with TRBD1. Germline assignment: CDR1 SGHTA and CDR2 FQGNSA. The CDR3 runs to 13 residues. J was trimmed by 7 bases and V by 3 bases; bases with no gene match: 5. Here the CDR3 reads CASSFGQGGEQYF. The CDR3 DNA sequence: TGTGCCAGCAGCTTCGGACAGGGTGGAGAGCAGTACTTC.

This rearrangement joins TRBV19 to TRBJ2-5, with 8 bases that match TRBD2. Germline V gene lookup returns CDR1 LNHDA and CDR2 SQIVND (reference sequence). Trimming cost V 6 bases and J 3 bases; bases outside gene matches: 6. The CDR3 loop spans 14 amino acids. DNA of the CDR3: TGTGCCAGTAGCAGTAGCGGGGCAAAAGAGACCCAGTACTTC. It translates to CASSSSGAKETQYF. Variable domain in full (rest from reference TRBV19 and TRBJ2-5): DGGITQSPKYLFRKEGQNVTLSCEQNLNHDAMYWYRQDPGQGLRLIYYSQIVNDFQKGDIAEGYSVSREKKESFPLTVTSAQKNPTAFYLCASSSSGAKETQYFGPGTRLLVL.

This rearrangement joins TRBV4-1 to TRBJ2-2; perhaps TRBD1 as D (5 bases). V was trimmed by 0 bases and J by 1 base, leaving 9 bases between them. There are 16 residues in the CDR3. Germline V gene sequence: CDR1 MGHRA, CDR2 YSYEKL. Here the CDR3 DNA reads TGCGCCAGCAGCCAAGAAGGGGCAAGGAACACCGGGGAGCTGTTTTTT. Translated, it gives CASSQEGARNTGELFF.

The rearrangement links TRBV7-9 to TRBJ1-2, with D perhaps matching TRBD1 (5 bases). CDR3 length: 14 amino acids. Per germline, CDR1 SEHNR and CDR2 FQNEAQ (reference sequence). V was trimmed by 5 bases and J by 8 bases, leaving 18 bases between them. CDR3 sequence reads: CASSIRDRVGGYTF. The CDR3 coding sequence is TGTGCCAGCAGCATCCGGGACCGGGTGGGAGGCTACACCTTC.

This sequence joins TRBV24-1 and TRBJ1-2, with a weak D call TRBD1 (5 bases). Germline assignment: CDR1 KGHDR and CDR2 SFDVKD. The ends were cut back, 6 bases at V and 1 base at J, with 8 bases in the middle. The CDR3 is made up of 13 amino acids. CDR3 protein: CATSWGVNYGYTF. The CDR3 coding sequence is TGTGCCACCAGTTGGGGGGTTAACTATGGCTACACCTTC.

This chain uses TRBV27 with TRBJ2-7; D may be TRBD1 or TRBD2 (5 bases each). The CDR3 has 16 amino acids. V was cut by 0 bases and J by 5 bases, with 17 bases left in between. Germline-derived CDR1 and CDR2 are MNHEY and SMNVEV (reference sequence). DNA of the CDR3: TGTGCCAGCAGTTTATCGGAACGGGGCTCGGCCCACGAGCAGTACTTC. Encoded protein: CASSLSERGSAHEQYF.

The chain has TRBV9 and TRBJ2-7; perhaps D is TRBD1 or TRBD2 (5 bases each). Trimming removed 6 bases at V and 3 bases at J, with 13 bases between. Germline V gene sequence: CDR1 SGDLS, CDR2 YYNGEE. This CDR3 contains 13 residues. The CDR3 coding sequence is TGTGCCAGCAATCGGGGCGGCAACTACGAGCAGTACTTC. It is translated as CASNRGGNYEQYF.

The chain recombines TRBV4-1 with TRBJ1-4; 8 positions agree with TRBD1. The CDR3 covers 17 residues. The germline gives CDR1 MGHRA, CDR2 YSYEKL. V was pared by 1 base and J by 8 bases, with 12 bases of the junction left unmatched. The CDR3 nucleotides are TGCGCCAGCAGCCAAGGACAGGGGTTGGGAAATAGCGAAAAACTGTTTTTT. Its translation: CASSQGQGLGNSEKLFF.

This clone was recorded only once. The chain has TRBV5-1 and TRBJ1-4; D is undetermined. V lost 2 bases, J lost 0 bases, and 5 bases lay in between. Germline values: CDR1 SGHRS, CDR2 YFSETQ. CDR3 size: 14 residues. This CDR3 reads CASSFTSTNEKLFF. CDR3 nucleotide sequence: TGCGCCAGCAGCTTTACCTCAACTAATGAAAAACTGTTTTTT.

This clone was seen once. The chain links TRBV9 to TRBJ2-1, with TRBD2 identical over 8 bases. CDR3 length: 15 residues. Germline CDR1 reads SGDLS; CDR2 reads YYNGEE. The V gene end was trimmed by 3 bases and the J gene end by 3 bases; junction bases not matched to a gene: 5. The CDR3 DNA follows: TGTGCCAGCAGCGGAACGGCGGGGGGCTACAATGAGCAGTTCTTC. Residues: CASSGTAGGYNEQFF.

The chain joins TRBV7-9 to TRBJ2-7, with 10 positions matching TRBD2. V shed 0 bases and J 5 bases; nucleotides not matched to a gene: 4. In germline, CDR1 is SEHNR, CDR2 FQNEAQ (reference sequence). The CDR3 consists of 15 residues. Here the CDR3 DNA reads TGTGCCAGCAGCTTAGCGGGACTAGCGATCGACGAGCAGTACTTC. Translating it yields CASSLAGLAIDEQYF.

The chain uses TRBV11-3 and TRBJ2-7, with D hard to call. The ends were cut back, 1 base at V and 0 bases at J, with 13 bases in the middle. Germline CDR1 SGHNT, CDR2 YENEEA. The CDR3 totals 16 residues. The CDR3 spells CASSLARGFTSYEQYF. CDR3 nucleotide sequence: TGTGCCAGCAGCTTAGCCCGTGGTTTTACCTCCTACGAGCAGTACTTC.

The rearrangement uses TRBV7-2 and TRBJ1-2; D perhaps matches TRBD1 (5 bases). The V and J ends lost 6 bases and 1 base respectively, with 21 bases between them. The CDR3 has 17 residues. Germline V CDR1 and CDR2: SGHTA, FQGNSA. The chain's CDR3 is CASSLGHGASINYGYTF. Written as DNA, the CDR3 is TGTGCCAGCAGTCTTGGACACGGGGCCTCTATTAACTATGGCTACACCTTC.

The J gene is TRBJ2-7, the V gene TRBV9; TRBD2 is a possible D gene (6 bases). The germline V gene encodes CDR1 SGDLS and CDR2 YYNGEE. V was cut by 4 bases and J by 4 bases, with 9 bases left in between. CDR3 length: 12 residues. The CDR3, as DNA: TGTGCCAGCAGCCCTGGGACTTACGAGCAGTACTTC. Encoded protein: CASSPGTYEQYF.

V gene TRBV24-1 combines with J gene TRBJ2-3; 11 bases fit TRBD2. This CDR3 has 17 amino acids. Germline V gives CDR1 KGHDR, CDR2 SFDVKD. J gave up 6 bases and V 4 bases, and 11 bases lay outside the gene matches. The chain's CDR3 is CATSDPGLAESLDTQYF. The CDR3 nucleotides are TGTGCCACCAGTGACCCGGGACTAGCGGAGAGTCTTGATACGCAGTATTTT.

This chain connects TRBV5-4 to TRBJ2-7; the match to TRBD1 covers 9 bases. V lost 3 bases and J lost 0; bases outside the gene matches: 13. Germline assignment: CDR1 SGHNT and CDR2 YYREEE (reference sequence). The CDR3 loop spans 18 amino acids. The CDR3 nucleotides read TGTGCCAGCAGCTCGGAGGGACAGGGCGACTTCAGCTCCTACGAGCAGTACTTC. Translating gives CASSSEGQGDFSSYEQYF. The full variable domain, rest sourced from reference TRBV5-4 and TRBJ2-7, is ETGVTQSPTHLIKTRGQQVTLRCSSQSGHNTVSWYQQALGQGPQFIFQYYREEENGRGNFPPRFSGLQFPNYSSELNVNALELDDSALYLCASSSEGQGDFSSYEQYFGPGTRLTVT.

The chain links TRBV7-2 to TRBJ1-4, with 8 bases fitting TRBD1. Germline CDR1 reads SGHTA; CDR2 reads FQGNSA. The CDR3 has 19 residues. V was pared by 5 bases and J by 5 bases, with 19 bases of the junction left unmatched. Here the CDR3 DNA reads TGTGCCAGCAGCGCACGACCGGGGGCGCAGGGGGCGGGAAATGAAAAACTGTTTTTT. Protein: CASSARPGAQGAGNEKLFF.

The J gene is TRBJ1-3, the V gene TRBV30; tentatively, D is TRBD1 (5 bases). V dropped 2 bases and J dropped 0 bases, with 8 bases sitting between them. Germline V gene data show CDR1 as GTSNPN and CDR2 as SVGIG (reference sequence). The CDR3 contains 14 residues. CDR3: CAWSPGNSGNTIYF. As DNA, the CDR3 is TGTGCCTGGAGTCCAGGGAACTCTGGAAACACCATATATTTT.

This clone has just one count. The chain uses TRBV25-1 and TRBJ1-2, with D tentatively TRBD1 (5 bases). V lost 5 bases and J lost 4, with 14 bases in between. Looked up from germline, CDR1 is MGHDK and CDR2 is SYGVNS. The CDR3 length is 14 residues. The CDR3 is CASSLLGGSYGYTF. In DNA, the CDR3 is TGTGCCAGCAGTTTGTTGGGGGGATCCTATGGCTACACCTTC.

The rearrangement uses TRBV25-1 and TRBJ2-5; TRBD1 might be the D (6 bases). The CDR3 runs 15 residues. The germline CDR1 and CDR2 sequences are MGHDK and SYGVNS. V was trimmed by 3 bases and J by 4 bases, leaving 15 bases between them. In DNA, the CDR3 is TGTGCCAGCAGTGATACAAGGACAGCTACAGAGACCCAGTACTTC. This encodes CASSDTRTATETQYF.

This clone was seen a few times. The chain has TRBV9 and TRBJ1-3; tentatively, D is TRBD1 (5 bases). The CDR3 consists of 15 residues. The V and J ends lost 5 bases and 0 bases respectively, with 12 bases between them. Germline loops: CDR1 SGDLS, CDR2 YYNGEE. The CDR3 protein is CASSRKTDSGNTIYF. Here the CDR3 DNA reads TGTGCCAGCAGTCGGAAGACAGACTCTGGAAACACCATATATTTT.

This sequence joins TRBV30 and TRBJ2-2, with TRBD1 as a possible D gene (6 bases). Germline-derived CDR1 and CDR2 are GTSNPN and SVGIG (reference sequence). The CDR3 covers 14 residues. V was pared by 5 bases and J by 4 bases, with 14 bases between. In DNA form, the CDR3 reads TGTGCCTGGGCCATCCTAGGGGGCACCGGGGAGCTGTTTTTT. This codes for CAWAILGGTGELFF.